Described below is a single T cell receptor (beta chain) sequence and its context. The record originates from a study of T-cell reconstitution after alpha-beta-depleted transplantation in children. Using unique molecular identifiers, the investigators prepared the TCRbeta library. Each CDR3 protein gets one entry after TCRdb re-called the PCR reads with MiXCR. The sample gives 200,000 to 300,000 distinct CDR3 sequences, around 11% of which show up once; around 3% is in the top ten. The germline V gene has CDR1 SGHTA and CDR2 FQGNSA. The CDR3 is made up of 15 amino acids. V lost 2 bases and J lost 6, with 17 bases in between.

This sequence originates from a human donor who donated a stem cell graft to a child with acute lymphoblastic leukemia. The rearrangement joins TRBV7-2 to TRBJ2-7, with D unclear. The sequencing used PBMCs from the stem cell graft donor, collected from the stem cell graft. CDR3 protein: CASSLSPEIRSEQYF. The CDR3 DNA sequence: TGTGCCAGCAGCTTATCCCCTGAAATCCGTAGCGAGCAGTACTTC.